This TCR beta chain is drawn from a study of CD8+ T cells in alopecia areata. As to this clone: Its antigen remains unknown.

General study findings and limits: The study found higher clonality in lesional than normal scalp, especially in alopecia totalis/universalis.

Extracted RNA was reverse transcribed, and the resulting cDNA served as sequencing template. The table came from immunoSEQ multiplex PCR; TCRdb's copy has only in-frame clones and leaves some out. The sample consists of fewer than 150,000 clones, approximately 60% of them appearing once. Both CD4+ and CD8+ T cells were separated by sorting PBMCs. The CDR3 contains 12 residues. Per the germline V gene, CDR1 is MNHNS and CDR2 is SASEGT. The V and J ends lost 7 bases and 1 base respectively, with 6 bases between them. The sample comprised CD4+ T cells sorted from blood. The V and J genes are TRBV6-1 and TRBJ2-3, with a possible D match to TRBD1 (5 bases). The sequence came from a human donor in good health. The CDR3 sequence: CASTRGTDTQYF. The CDR3 DNA reads as TGTGCCAGCACCAGGGGCACAGATACGCAGTATTTT.